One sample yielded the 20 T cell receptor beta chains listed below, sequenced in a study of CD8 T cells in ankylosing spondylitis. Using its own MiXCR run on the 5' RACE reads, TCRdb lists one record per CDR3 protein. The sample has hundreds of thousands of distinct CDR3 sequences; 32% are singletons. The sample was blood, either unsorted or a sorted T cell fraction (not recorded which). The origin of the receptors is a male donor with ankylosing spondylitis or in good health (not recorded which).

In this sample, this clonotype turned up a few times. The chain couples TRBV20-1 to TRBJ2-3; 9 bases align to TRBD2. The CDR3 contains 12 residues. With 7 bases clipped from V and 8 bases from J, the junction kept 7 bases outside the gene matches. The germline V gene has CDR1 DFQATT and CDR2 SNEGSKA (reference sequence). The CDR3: CSGNSGGGTQYF. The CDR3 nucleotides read TGCAGTGGGAATAGCGGGGGAGGTACGCAGTATTTT.

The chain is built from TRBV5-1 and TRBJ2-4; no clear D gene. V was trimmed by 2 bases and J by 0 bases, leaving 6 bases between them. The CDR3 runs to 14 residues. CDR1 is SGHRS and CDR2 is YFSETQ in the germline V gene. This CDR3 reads CASSFALAKNIQYF. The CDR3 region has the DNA TGCGCCAGCAGCTTTGCTCTAGCCAAAAACATTCAGTACTTC.

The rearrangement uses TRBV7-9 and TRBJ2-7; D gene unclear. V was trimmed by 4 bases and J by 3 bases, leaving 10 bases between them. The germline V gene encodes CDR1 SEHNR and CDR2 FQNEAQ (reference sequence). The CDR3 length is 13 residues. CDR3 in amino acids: CASSSLPRYEQYF. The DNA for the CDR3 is TGTGCCAGCAGCTCCCTTCCCCGCTACGAGCAGTACTTC.

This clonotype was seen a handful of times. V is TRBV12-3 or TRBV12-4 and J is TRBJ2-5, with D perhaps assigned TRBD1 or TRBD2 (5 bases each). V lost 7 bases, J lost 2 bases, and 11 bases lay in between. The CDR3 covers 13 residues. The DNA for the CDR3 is TGTGCCAGCACCCATTGGGGGCAAGAGACCCAGTACTTC. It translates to CASTHWGQETQYF.

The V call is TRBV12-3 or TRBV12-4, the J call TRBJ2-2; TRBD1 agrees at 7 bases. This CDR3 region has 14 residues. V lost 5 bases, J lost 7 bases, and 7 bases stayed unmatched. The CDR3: CASSPQGVSGELFF. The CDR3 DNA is TGTGCCAGCAGTCCTCAGGGGGTGAGCGGGGAGCTGTTTTTT.

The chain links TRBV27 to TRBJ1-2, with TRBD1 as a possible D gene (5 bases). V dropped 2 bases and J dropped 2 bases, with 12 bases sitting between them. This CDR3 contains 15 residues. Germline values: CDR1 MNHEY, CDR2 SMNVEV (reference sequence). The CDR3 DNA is TGTGCCAGCAGTTTAGGGTGGGGGGGGAACTATGGCTACACCTTC. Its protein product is CASSLGWGGNYGYTF.

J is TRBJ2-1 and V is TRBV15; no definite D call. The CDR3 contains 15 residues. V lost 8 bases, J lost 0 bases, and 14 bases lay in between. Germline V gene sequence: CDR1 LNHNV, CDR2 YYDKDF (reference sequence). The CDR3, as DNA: TGTGCCACCCTCGATTTATCCAACTCCTACAATGAGCAGTTCTTC. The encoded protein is CATLDLSNSYNEQFF.

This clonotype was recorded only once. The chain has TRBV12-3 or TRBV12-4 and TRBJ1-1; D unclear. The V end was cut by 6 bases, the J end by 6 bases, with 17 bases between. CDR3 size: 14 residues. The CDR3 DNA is TGTGCCAGCAGCCCCCTAGGTAGCGTGGCTGAAGCTTTCTTT. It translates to CASSPLGSVAEAFF.

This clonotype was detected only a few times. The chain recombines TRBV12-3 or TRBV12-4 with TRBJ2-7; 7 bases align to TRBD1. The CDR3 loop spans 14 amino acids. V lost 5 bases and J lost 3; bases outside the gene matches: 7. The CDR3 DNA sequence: TGTGCCAGCAGTCCCACCCGGACAGGCTACGAGCAGTACTTC. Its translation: CASSPTRTGYEQYF.

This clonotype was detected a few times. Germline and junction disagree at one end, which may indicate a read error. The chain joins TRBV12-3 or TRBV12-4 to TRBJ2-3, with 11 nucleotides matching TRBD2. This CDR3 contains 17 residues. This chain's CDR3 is CASTDSGGGFSTDTQYF. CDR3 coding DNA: TGTGCCAGCACCGATAGCGGGGGGGGGTTTAGCACTGATACGCAGTATTTT.

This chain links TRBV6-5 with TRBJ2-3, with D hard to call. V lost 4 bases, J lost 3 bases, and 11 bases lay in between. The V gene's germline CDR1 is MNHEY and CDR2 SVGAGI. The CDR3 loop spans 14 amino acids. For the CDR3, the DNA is TGTGCCAGCAGTTCAGGCATCGGGACAGATACGCAGTATTTT. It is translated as CASSSGIGTDTQYF.

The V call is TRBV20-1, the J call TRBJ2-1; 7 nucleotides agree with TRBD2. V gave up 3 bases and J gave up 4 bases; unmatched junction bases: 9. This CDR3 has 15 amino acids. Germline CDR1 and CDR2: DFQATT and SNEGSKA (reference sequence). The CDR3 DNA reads TGCAGTGCTAGCCTCCGAGGACTAGGGTACAATGAGCAGTTCTTC. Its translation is CSASLRGLGYNEQFF.

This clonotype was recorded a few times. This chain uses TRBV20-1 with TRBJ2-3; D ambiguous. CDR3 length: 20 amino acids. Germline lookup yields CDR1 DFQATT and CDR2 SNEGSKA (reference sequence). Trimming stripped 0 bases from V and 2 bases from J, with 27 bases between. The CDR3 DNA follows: TGCAGTGCTAGAGATATTTCTGTTGCTAAAGCCCGACTTACCACAGATACGCAGTATTTT. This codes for CSARDISVAKARLTTDTQYF.

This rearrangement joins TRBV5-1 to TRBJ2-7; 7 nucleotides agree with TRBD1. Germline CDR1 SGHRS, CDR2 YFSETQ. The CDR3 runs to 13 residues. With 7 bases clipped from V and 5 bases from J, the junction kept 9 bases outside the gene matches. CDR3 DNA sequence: TGCGCCAGCGGGACAGTACAGGGCGACGAGCAGTACTTC. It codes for CASGTVQGDEQYF.

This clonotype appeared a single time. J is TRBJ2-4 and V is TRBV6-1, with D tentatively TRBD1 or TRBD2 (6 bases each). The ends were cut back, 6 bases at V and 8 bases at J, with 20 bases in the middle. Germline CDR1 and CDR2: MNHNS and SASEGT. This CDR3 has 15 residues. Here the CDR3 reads CASRLLGGTGYIQYF. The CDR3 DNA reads TGTGCCAGCAGACTTTTGGGGGGTACAGGGTACATTCAGTACTTC.

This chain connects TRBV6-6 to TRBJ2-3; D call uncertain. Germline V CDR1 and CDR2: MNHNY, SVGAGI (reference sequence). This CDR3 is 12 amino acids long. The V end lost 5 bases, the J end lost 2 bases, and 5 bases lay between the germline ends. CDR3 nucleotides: TGTGCCAGCAGTACAATCACAGATACGCAGTATTTT. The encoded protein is CASSTITDTQYF.

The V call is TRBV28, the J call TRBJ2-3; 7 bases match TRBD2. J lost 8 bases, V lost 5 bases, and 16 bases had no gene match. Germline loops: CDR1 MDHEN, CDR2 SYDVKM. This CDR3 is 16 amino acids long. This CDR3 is CASSLGGTGLRVTQYF. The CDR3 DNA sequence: TGTGCCAGCAGTCTGGGGGGGACGGGCCTTCGCGTTACGCAGTATTTT.

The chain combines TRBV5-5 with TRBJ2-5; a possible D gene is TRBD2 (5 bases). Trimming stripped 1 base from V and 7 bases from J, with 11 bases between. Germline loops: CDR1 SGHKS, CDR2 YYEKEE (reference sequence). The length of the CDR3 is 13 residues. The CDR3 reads CASSLYTAGTQYF. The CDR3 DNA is TGTGCCAGCAGCTTGTATACGGCGGGGACCCAGTACTTC.

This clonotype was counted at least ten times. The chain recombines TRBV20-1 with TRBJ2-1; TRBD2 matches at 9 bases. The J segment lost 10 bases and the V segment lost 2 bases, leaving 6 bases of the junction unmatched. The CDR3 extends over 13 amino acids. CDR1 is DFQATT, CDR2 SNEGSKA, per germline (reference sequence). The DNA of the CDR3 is TGCAGTGCTAGACTAGCGGGGACGGGAGAGCAGTTCTTC. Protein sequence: CSARLAGTGEQFF.

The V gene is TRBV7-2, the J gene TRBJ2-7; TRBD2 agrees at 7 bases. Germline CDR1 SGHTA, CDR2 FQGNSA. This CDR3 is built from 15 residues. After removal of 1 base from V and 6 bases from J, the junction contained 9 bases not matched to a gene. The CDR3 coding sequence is TGTGCCAGCAGCTTAGGGGGGGGAACAACCCTCGAGCAGTACTTC. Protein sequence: CASSLGGGTTLEQYF.